A single sample is the source of the 15 T cell receptor beta chains below, sequenced in a study of cytomegalovirus exposure and HLA in healthy donors. This table comes from immunoSEQ multiplex PCR, and its TCRdb copy is limited to in-frame clones, with some not included. The sample includes about 160,000 clones, just under 85% of them seen just once. The sequenced material came from PBMCs. These receptors were obtained from a young man in good health and CMV-seropositive.

The rearrangement uses TRBV29-1 and TRBJ1-2; maybe TRBD1 (6 bases). This CDR3 spans 13 amino acids. Germline loops: CDR1 SQVTM, CDR2 ANQGSEA. V dropped 4 bases and J dropped 3 bases, with 12 bases sitting between them. In nucleotides, the CDR3 is TGCAGCGTTGGAGAGGGGGGGTACTATGGCTACACCTTC. It translates to CSVGEGGYYGYTF. The variable domain in full, with the rest retrieved from reference TRBV29-1 and TRBJ1-2, is SAVISQKPSRDICQRGTSLTIQCQVDSQVTMMFWYRQQPGQSLTLIATANQGSEATYESGFVIDKFPISRPNLTFSTLTVSNMSPEDSSIYLCSVGEGGYYGYTFGSGTRLTVV.

This clone has at least ten counts. In the same sample, other DNA sequences code for this CDR3. The CDR3 DNA is TGTGCCAGCAGCTTGGGTGGTAGCGGGGGAGAGACCCAGTACTTC. Its translation is CASSLGGSGGETQYF. The V and J genes are TRBV5-4 and TRBJ2-5; 9 bases fit TRBD2. The CDR3 has 15 residues. Trimming cost V 0 bases and J 4 bases; bases outside gene matches: 4. Germline assignment: CDR1 SGHNT and CDR2 YYREEE (reference sequence).

This chain joins TRBV7-8 and TRBJ1-1; D is undetermined. The germline V and J ends were trimmed by 2 bases and 1 base, with 8 bases remaining between them. The CDR3 extends over 14 amino acids. The germline V gene encodes CDR1 SGHVS and CDR2 FQNEAQ. This CDR3 is CASSLQVGNTEAFF. DNA for the CDR3: TGTGCCAGCAGCTTACAGGTCGGGAACACTGAAGCTTTCTTT.

The V and J genes are TRBV5-1 and TRBJ2-2; the D gene is possibly TRBD1 (5 bases). The CDR3 has 12 residues. From germline, CDR1 is SGHRS and CDR2 YFSETQ. The V and J ends lost 5 bases and 7 bases respectively, with 9 bases between them. CDR3 residues: CASRQANGELFF. The DNA of the CDR3 is TGCGCCAGCAGACAGGCGAACGGGGAGCTGTTTTTT. Based on the CDR3 plus reference TRBV5-1 and TRBJ2-2, the full variable domain is KAGVTQTPRYLIKTRGQQVTLSCSPISGHRSVSWYQQTPGQGLQFLFEYFSETQRNKGNFPGRFSGRQFSNSRSEMNVSTLELGDSALYLCASRQANGELFFGEGSRLTVL.

The genes are TRBV4-3 and TRBJ2-1, with 9 bases fitting TRBD1. In germline, CDR1 is LGHNA, CDR2 YSLEER. The V segment lost 1 base and the J segment 8 bases; nucleotides outside the gene matches: 3. This CDR3 has 14 amino acids. The CDR3 spells CASSQARQGDEQFF. CDR3 bases: TGCGCCAGCAGCCAAGCCCGACAGGGGGATGAGCAGTTCTTC.

The chain uses TRBV4-3 and TRBJ1-1, with TRBD1 as a possible D gene (6 bases). V gave up 4 bases and J gave up 2 bases, with 14 bases separating them. Germline assignment: CDR1 LGHNA and CDR2 YSLEER. The length of the CDR3 is 15 residues. CDR3 amino acids: CASSPREGTNTEAFF. CDR3 nucleotide sequence: TGCGCCAGCAGCCCAAGGGAGGGGACAAACACTGAAGCTTTCTTT.

This chain uses TRBV5-8 with TRBJ1-2, with 10 bases identical to TRBD1. CDR3 length: 15 residues. Germline V gives CDR1 SGHTS, CDR2 YDEGEE. V shed 0 bases, J shed 5 bases, and the junction held 4 bases outside the gene matches. The CDR3 DNA follows: TGTGCCAGCAGCTTGGAACGGACAGGGGGGTATGGCTACACCTTC. It encodes CASSLERTGGYGYTF. The full variable domain, in which reference TRBV5-8 and TRBJ1-2 provide the parts outside the CDR3, is EAGVTQSPTHLIKTRGQQATLRCSPISGHTSVYWYQQALGLGLQFLLWYDEGEERNRGNFPPRFSGRQFPNYSSELNVNALELEDSALYLCASSLERTGGYGYTFGSGTRLTVV.

V and J are TRBV11-2 and TRBJ2-7, with 8 positions matching TRBD1. The CDR3 has 13 amino acids. Germline V gene sequence: CDR1 SGHAT, CDR2 FQNNGV. The V segment lost 5 bases and the J segment 2 bases; nucleotides outside the gene matches: 2. The DNA of the CDR3 is TGTGCCAGCAGCGCGGACAGGGCCTACGAGCAGTACTTC. It yields the protein CASSADRAYEQYF. Full variable domain (rest looked up from reference TRBV11-2 and TRBJ2-7): EAGVAQSPRYKIIEKRQSVAFWCNPISGHATLYWYQQILGQGPKLLIQFQNNGVVDDSQLPKDRFSAERLKGVDSTLKIQPAKLEDSAVYLCASSADRAYEQYFGPGTRLTVT.

The chain combines TRBV11-2 with TRBJ1-2, with TRBD1 matching over 7 bases. This CDR3 is 15 amino acids long. V dropped 5 bases and J dropped 3; count of bases not matched to a gene: 9. CDR1 and CDR2 (germline): SGHAT, FQNNGV. This CDR3 is CASSPVEGADYGYTF. The DNA of the CDR3 is TGTGCCAGCAGCCCCGTGGAGGGGGCTGACTATGGCTACACCTTC.

The rearrangement links TRBV9 to TRBJ1-1, with D maybe TRBD1 (5 bases). V was clipped by 3 bases and J by 0 bases, with 15 bases between them. The CDR3 consists of 16 residues. In germline, CDR1 is SGDLS, CDR2 YYNGEE. The DNA of the CDR3 is TGTGCCAGCAGCGGGCGGGGGGGTAACCTGAACACTGAAGCTTTCTTT. Translated: CASSGRGGNLNTEAFF.

The gene calls are TRBV6-5 and TRBJ2-2; 9 bases align to TRBD1. The CDR3 loop spans 14 amino acids. Germline assignment: CDR1 MNHEY and CDR2 SVGAGI. V lost 6 bases, J lost 7 bases, and 6 bases stayed unmatched. The CDR3 DNA is TGTGCCAGCAGCTTACAGGGGGCGCACGGGGAGCTGTTTTTT. Protein product: CASSLQGAHGELFF.

This clone was detected a few times. J is TRBJ2-7 and V is TRBV7-8; 9 bases agree with TRBD2. The germline V gene has CDR1 SGHVS and CDR2 FQNEAQ. The CDR3 is 15 amino acids. The V segment lost 5 bases and the J segment 0 bases; nucleotides outside the gene matches: 5. The CDR3 bases are TGTGCCAGCAGCATTAGCGGGGGTGCCTCCTACGAGCAGTACTTC. Encoded protein: CASSISGGASYEQYF.

V gene TRBV2 combines with J gene TRBJ2-2; 7 bases align to TRBD2. J was trimmed by 5 bases and V by 1 base; bases with no gene match: 1. This CDR3 is 14 amino acids long. Germline V lookup: CDR1 SNHLY, CDR2 FYNNEI. The CDR3 DNA sequence: TGTGCCAGCAGTGAAGAGGGAGGGACCGGGGAGCTGTTTTTT. Protein: CASSEEGGTGELFF.

The V call is TRBV13, the J call TRBJ2-7, with TRBD1 identical over 9 bases. CDR1 and CDR2 (germline): PRHDT, FYEKMQ (reference sequence). Trimming at V came to 5 bases and at J to 2 bases, leaving 7 bases not matched to a gene. The CDR3 is 15 residues long. The CDR3 region has the DNA TGTGCCAGCAGCCCCCGGGACAGGGCCGCCTACGAGCAGTACTTC. This codes for CASSPRDRAAYEQYF.

The chain carries TRBV12-5 and TRBJ2-3, with a weak D call TRBD1 (6 bases). Germline loops: CDR1 LGHNT, CDR2 FRNRAP. The V and J ends lost 4 bases and 5 bases respectively, with 19 bases between them. There are 16 residues in the CDR3. The CDR3 is CASGSPYRVKEDTQYF. The CDR3 nucleotides read TGTGCTAGTGGTTCCCCATACAGGGTCAAAGAAGATACGCAGTATTTT. The full variable domain, rest sourced from reference TRBV12-5 and TRBJ2-3, is DARVTQTPRHKVTEMGQEVTMRCQPILGHNTVFWYRQTMMQGLELLAYFRNRAPLDDSGMPKDRFSAEMPDATLATLKIQPSEPRDSAVYFCASGSPYRVKEDTQYFGPGTRLTVL.